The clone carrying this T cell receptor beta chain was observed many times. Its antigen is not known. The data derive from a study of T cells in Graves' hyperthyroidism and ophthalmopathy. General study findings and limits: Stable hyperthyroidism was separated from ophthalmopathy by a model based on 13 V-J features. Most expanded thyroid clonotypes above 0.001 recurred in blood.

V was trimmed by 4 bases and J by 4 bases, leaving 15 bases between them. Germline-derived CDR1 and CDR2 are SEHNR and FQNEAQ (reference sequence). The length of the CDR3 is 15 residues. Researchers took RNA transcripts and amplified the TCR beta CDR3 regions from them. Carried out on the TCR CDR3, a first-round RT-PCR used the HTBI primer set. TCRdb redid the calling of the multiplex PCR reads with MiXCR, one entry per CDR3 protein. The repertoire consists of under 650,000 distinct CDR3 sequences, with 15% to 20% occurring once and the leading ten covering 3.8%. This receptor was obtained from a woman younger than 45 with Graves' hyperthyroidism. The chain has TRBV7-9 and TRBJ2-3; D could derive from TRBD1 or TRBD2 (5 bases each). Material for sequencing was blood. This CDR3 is CASSSLRGQADTQYF. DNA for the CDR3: TGTGCCAGCAGCTCTTTGAGGGGCCAGGCAGATACGCAGTATTTT.